A single sample gave rise to the 9 T cell receptor beta chains below, sequenced in a study of cytomegalovirus exposure and HLA in healthy donors. Both 60 Vbeta primers and 13 Jbeta primers went into the PCR. TCRdb keeps only in-frame clones here, not all; method: immunoSEQ multiplex PCR. The table shows a few hundred thousand clones, with more than 60% occurring only once. The specimen was PBMCs. The receptors derive from a woman under 40 in good health and CMV-seronegative.

J is TRBJ2-7 and V is TRBV11-2; perhaps TRBD2 as D (5 bases). The V end was cut by 6 bases, the J end by 3 bases, with 21 bases between. The CDR3 is 16 residues long. Germline V gene data show CDR1 as SGHAT and CDR2 as FQNNGV. Here the CDR3 DNA reads TGTGCCAGCAGGGGTTGGGGTACGGGAAGAAACTACGAGCAGTACTTC. This translates into CASRGWGTGRNYEQYF.

CDR3: CASSFTSGRTGELFF. The CDR3 nucleotides read TGCGCCAGCAGCTTCACTAGCGGGAGGACCGGGGAGCTGTTTTTT. The J gene is TRBJ2-2, the V gene TRBV5-1; 12 nucleotides agree with TRBD2. Germline V gene sequence: CDR1 SGHRS, CDR2 YFSETQ. CDR3 length: 15 amino acids. V lost 2 bases and J lost 5; bases outside the gene matches: 1.

This clone was seen a handful of times. The rearrangement uses TRBV2 and TRBJ2-5; 9 bases are a match to TRBD2. The CDR3 has 14 amino acids. Germline V gene sequence: CDR1 SNHLY, CDR2 FYNNEI. J was trimmed by 3 bases and V by 4 bases; bases with no gene match: 3. For the CDR3, the DNA is TGTGCCAGCAGTGGAGGACTAGCGAAAGAGACCCAGTACTTC. This codes for CASSGGLAKETQYF.

The chain employs TRBV5-5 and TRBJ1-5, with 7 bases identical to TRBD1. V dropped 4 bases and J dropped 1; count of bases not matched to a gene: 8. Germline-derived CDR1 and CDR2 are SGHKS and YYEKEE (reference sequence). The CDR3 is 16 residues long. CDR3 protein: CASSQEWGQSNQPQHF. The CDR3 region has the DNA TGTGCCAGCAGCCAAGAATGGGGACAGAGCAATCAGCCCCAGCATTTT.

Worth noting for this clone: The junction and the germline gene differ at one end; a read error may be behind it. The V gene is TRBV7-7, the J gene TRBJ2-3; 12 nucleotides line up with TRBD2. The CDR3 length is 16 residues. Germline V lookup: CDR1 SSHAT, CDR2 FNYEAQ (reference sequence). This chain's CDR3 is CASSRGLAGSADTQYF. CDR3 bases: TGTGCTAGCAGCCGAGGACTAGCGGGGTCCGCGGATACGCAGTATTTT.

The chain links TRBV28 to TRBJ2-7; tentatively, D is TRBD1 (5 bases). V was clipped by 5 bases and J by 0 bases, with 11 bases between them. The germline gives CDR1 MDHEN, CDR2 SYDVKM. This CDR3 contains 14 residues. The CDR3 DNA is TGTGCCAGCAGTCCCCGGACAACCTCCTACGAGCAGTACTTC. Amino acid sequence: CASSPRTTSYEQYF.

The gene calls are TRBV30 and TRBJ1-5; TRBD1 aligns across 7 bases. This CDR3 spans 14 amino acids. Germline CDR1 and CDR2: GTSNPN and SVGIG (reference sequence). V shed 1 base and J 5 bases; nucleotides not matched to a gene: 5. The CDR3 loop is CAWSGTGDHQPQHF. Written as DNA, the CDR3 is TGTGCCTGGAGTGGTACAGGGGATCATCAGCCCCAGCATTTT.

This clone was seen only a few times. The chain combines TRBV7-9 with TRBJ2-7, with a tentative D call TRBD1 (6 bases). The CDR3 length is 15 residues. Trimming stripped 2 bases from V and 1 base from J, with 12 bases between. Germline-derived CDR1 and CDR2 are SEHNR and FQNEAQ (reference sequence). The CDR3 DNA reads TGTGCCAGCAGCTTACAAAGGACAGAGTCCTACGAGCAGTACTTC. It is translated as CASSLQRTESYEQYF.

The J gene is TRBJ2-7, the V gene TRBV29-1; maybe TRBD2 (6 bases). V lost 4 bases and J 6 bases, leaving 13 bases between the germline ends. The CDR3 length is 12 residues. The germline gives CDR1 SQVTM, CDR2 ANQGSEA. CDR3 coding DNA: TGCAGCGTTGTGGAGGGAGTGGGCGAGCAGTACTTC. It codes for CSVVEGVGEQYF.